This TCR beta chain was captured by sequencing in a study of vaccination and CD4 T cells after COVID-19. As for the study in general: Four females and six males made up the convalescents, with two Hispanic. Study-level findings and limits: For convalescent patients, a median around 90% of reactive clones surfaced exclusively after vaccination.

The assay that was used to sequence DNA from cultured CD4+ T cells was the Oncomine TCR Beta short-read assay. TCRdb reprocessed the PCR reads via MiXCR and lists one record per CDR3 protein. This table has 7,000 to 10,000 distinct CDR3 sequences, roughly 72% appearing once. Concerning this clonotype itself: The target antigen is unknown.

Treatment given: roughly 10-day PBMC culture with coronavirus spike peptide pools or control peptides (ViraFEST assay). CDR3 length: 13 amino acids. V was clipped by 7 bases and J by 6 bases; unmatched bases: 8. Germline CDR1 is SGHRS and CDR2 is YFSETQ. This sequence originates from a human donor who had recovered from COVID-19. The V gene is TRBV5-1, the J gene TRBJ1-1, with 8 bases identical to TRBD1. The sequencing sample was made of CD4+ T cells from blood, cultured in vitro. CDR3 loop: CASQLTGVAEAFF. The CDR3 region has the DNA TGCGCCAGCCAACTGACAGGGGTCGCTGAAGCTTTCTTT.